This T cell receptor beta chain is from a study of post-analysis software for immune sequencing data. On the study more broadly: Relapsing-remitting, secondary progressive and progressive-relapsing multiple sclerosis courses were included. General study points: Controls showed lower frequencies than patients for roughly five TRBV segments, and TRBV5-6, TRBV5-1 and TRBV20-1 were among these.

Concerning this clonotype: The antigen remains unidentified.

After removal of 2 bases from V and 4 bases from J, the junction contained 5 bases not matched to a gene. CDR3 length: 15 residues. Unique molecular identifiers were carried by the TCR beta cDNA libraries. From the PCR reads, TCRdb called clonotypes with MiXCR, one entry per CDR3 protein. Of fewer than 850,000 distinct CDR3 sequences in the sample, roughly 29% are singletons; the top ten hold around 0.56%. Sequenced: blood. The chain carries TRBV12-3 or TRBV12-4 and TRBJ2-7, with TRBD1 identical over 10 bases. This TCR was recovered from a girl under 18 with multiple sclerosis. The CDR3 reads CASSLRTGGRYEQYF. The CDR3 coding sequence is TGTGCCAGCAGTTTAAGGACAGGGGGAAGGTACGAGCAGTACTTC.